This T cell receptor beta chain stems from a study of blood T cell repertoires in COVID-19. Study background: PBMCs, B-cell-depleted T cells, or T cells provided the cDNA or gDNA that made up the material.

Original processing methods: Quantification of nucleated cells was approximated via reference gene primer amplification. Some clones are missing from TCRdb's copy, which holds only in-frame ones; the method was immunoSEQ multiplex PCR. The V and J calls and the clone size are those of that table, but D and trimming were determined from the DNA. The table lists about 73,000 clones, roughly 87% of them singletons. The sequenced sample was peripheral blood. The origin of this receptor is an elderly man with acute or convalescent COVID-19.

CDR3 sequence: CASRELQGTDTQYF. The CDR3 nucleotides read TGTGCCAGCAGGGAGTTACAAGGCACAGATACGCAGTATTTT. This chain joins TRBV6-5 and TRBJ2-3; D not certain. Germline-derived CDR1 and CDR2 are MNHEY and SVGAGI. V lost 6 bases and J 1 base, leaving 11 bases between the germline ends. The length of the CDR3 is 14 residues.